This entry lists 10 T cell receptor beta chains sequenced from one sample in a study of blood T cell repertoires in COVID-19. Assay: immunoSEQ multiplex PCR; the TCRdb copy retains only in-frame clones and omits some. The top ten hold approximately 14% of the sample, which has over 150,000 clones, roughly 80% seen once. Source material: peripheral blood. These TCRs come from a man younger than 35 with active or convalescent COVID-19.

This clone was seen only once. J is TRBJ1-2 and V is TRBV18; TRBD1 aligns across 8 bases. After removal of 5 bases from V and 3 bases from J, the junction contained 2 bases not matched to a gene. The CDR3 length is 13 residues. CDR1 is KGHSH and CDR2 is LQKENI in the germline V gene. CDR3 sequence (DNA): TGTGCCAGCTCAGCGACAGGGGACTATGGCTACACCTTC. Protein product: CASSATGDYGYTF.

The chain has TRBV19 and TRBJ1-2; D call uncertain. The CDR3 is 13 residues long. V was clipped by 5 bases and J by 5 bases, with 12 bases between them. Germline CDR1 reads LNHDA; CDR2 reads SQIVND (reference sequence). The CDR3 DNA reads as TGTGCCAGTAGTCACACTGGCGGGTATGGCTACACCTTC. Encoded protein: CASSHTGGYGYTF.

The chain employs TRBV9 and TRBJ1-5; 10 nucleotides align to TRBD1. The V and J ends lost 3 bases and 0 bases, in that order; junction bases with no gene match: 3. CDR1 is SGDLS and CDR2 is YYNGEE in the germline V gene. CDR3 length: 16 amino acids. The CDR3 DNA sequence: TGTGCCAGCAGCGGACGACAGGGGGCTAGCAATCAGCCCCAGCATTTT. Amino acid sequence: CASSGRQGASNQPQHF.

The rearrangement uses TRBV24-1 and TRBJ1-5; 7 nucleotides agree with TRBD1. V lost 4 bases to trimming and J lost 6 bases; unmatched junction nucleotides: 8. Germline CDR1 KGHDR, CDR2 SFDVKD. This CDR3 is 15 amino acids long. The CDR3 nucleotides are TGTGCCACCAGTGAAAAAAAACAGGGGTTTCAGCCCCAGCATTTT. Its protein is CATSEKKQGFQPQHF.

The V gene is TRBV2, the J gene TRBJ1-5, with 7 positions matching TRBD1. V trimming: 5 bases; J trimming: 0 bases; junction bases outside the gene matches: 4. The CDR3 totals 15 residues. Per the germline V gene, CDR1 is SNHLY and CDR2 is FYNNEI. The CDR3 loop is CASSQGVNSNQPQHF. DNA for the CDR3: TGTGCCAGCAGTCAGGGGGTCAATAGCAATCAGCCCCAGCATTTT.

The V gene is TRBV7-2, the J gene TRBJ1-4, with D uncertain. CDR3 length: 13 amino acids. Trimming took off 2 bases at V and 8 bases at J, with 9 bases between the two ends. Germline CDR1 is SGHTA and CDR2 is FQGNSA. The CDR3 loop reads CASSLFSGEKLFF. The CDR3 DNA sequence: TGTGCCAGCAGCTTATTTAGCGGCGAAAAACTGTTTTTT.

V is TRBV25-1 and J is TRBJ1-3, with a tentative D call TRBD1 (5 bases). Per germline, CDR1 MGHDK and CDR2 SYGVNS. Trimming took off 1 base at V and 3 bases at J, with 7 bases between the two ends. The CDR3 length is 14 residues. Here the CDR3 reads CASSEFGGGNTIYF. DNA of the CDR3: TGTGCCAGCAGTGAATTCGGGGGTGGAAACACCATATATTTT.

The chain couples TRBV18 to TRBJ2-2, with TRBD1 matching 7 bases. CDR1 and CDR2 (germline): KGHSH, LQKENI. The CDR3 extends over 13 amino acids. Trimming removed 8 bases from V and 4 bases from J; junction bases left unmatched: 4. Here the CDR3 reads CASATGSTGELFF. The CDR3 nucleotides are TGTGCCAGCGCGACAGGGAGCACCGGGGAGCTGTTTTTT. The full variable domain, with the rest looked up from reference TRBV18 and TRBJ2-2, is NAGVMQNPRHLVRRRGQEARLRCSPMKGHSHVYWYRQLPEEGLKFMVYLQKENIIDESGMPKERFSAEFPKEGPSILRIQQVVRGDSAAYFCASATGSTGELFFGEGSRLTVL.

The rearrangement uses TRBV10-3 and TRBJ1-1; 7 nucleotides match TRBD1. The CDR3 covers 15 residues. V lost 10 bases to trimming and J lost 0 bases; unmatched junction nucleotides: 11. CDR1 ENHRY and CDR2 SYGVKD come from the germline V gene. CDR3 sequence reads: CATKPGQTMNTEAFF. CDR3 nucleotides: TGTGCCACAAAACCGGGACAGACCATGAACACTGAAGCTTTCTTT.

By frequency in the sample, this clone is medium-sized (0.01 to 0.1%). The chain joins TRBV6-6 to TRBJ1-6, with 7 bases aligning to TRBD1. The CDR3 is made up of 20 amino acids. Losses at the gene ends were 6 bases for V and 0 bases for J; bases not matched to a gene: 17. Germline CDR1 is MNHNY and CDR2 is SVGAGI (reference sequence). CDR3 region: CASSGQETSRPSSYNSPLHF. Here the CDR3 DNA reads TGTGCCAGCAGCGGACAGGAAACCTCAAGGCCCAGCTCCTATAATTCACCCCTCCACTTT.